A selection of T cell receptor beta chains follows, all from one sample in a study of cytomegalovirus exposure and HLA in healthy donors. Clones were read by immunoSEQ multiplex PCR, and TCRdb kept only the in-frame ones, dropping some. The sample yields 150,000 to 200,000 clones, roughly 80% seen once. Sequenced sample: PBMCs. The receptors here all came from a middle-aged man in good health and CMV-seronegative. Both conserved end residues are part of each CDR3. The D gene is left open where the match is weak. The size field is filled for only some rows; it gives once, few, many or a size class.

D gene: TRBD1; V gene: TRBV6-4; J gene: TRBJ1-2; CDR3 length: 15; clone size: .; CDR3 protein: CASSYSGTGEGGYTF; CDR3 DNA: TGTGCCAGCAGTTACTCGGGGACAGGGGAGGGTGGCTACACCTTC
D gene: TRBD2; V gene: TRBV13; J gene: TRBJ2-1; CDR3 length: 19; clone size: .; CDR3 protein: CASSARFGRGERSYNEQFF; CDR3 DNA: TGTGCCAGCAGTGCTAGGTTTGGGCGGGGGGAGCGCTCCTACAATGAGCAGTTCTTC
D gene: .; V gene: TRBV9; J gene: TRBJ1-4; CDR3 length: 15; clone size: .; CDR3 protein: CASSILGGPNEKLFF; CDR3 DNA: TGTGCCAGCAGCATACTAGGGGGACCTAATGAAAAACTGTTTTTT
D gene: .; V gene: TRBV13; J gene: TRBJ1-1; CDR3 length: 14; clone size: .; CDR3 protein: CASSSMRRNTEAFF; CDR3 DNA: TGTGCCAGCAGCTCCATGAGGAGAAACACTGAAGCTTTCTTT
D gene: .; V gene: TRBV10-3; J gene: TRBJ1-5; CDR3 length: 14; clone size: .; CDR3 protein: CAISDGGLAMPQHF; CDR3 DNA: TGTGCCATCAGCGACGGTGGTCTAGCAATGCCCCAGCATTTT
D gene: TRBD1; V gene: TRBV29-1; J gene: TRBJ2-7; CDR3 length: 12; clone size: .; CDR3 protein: CSVGQGAYEQYF; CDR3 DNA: TGCAGCGTGGGACAGGGGGCCTACGAGCAGTACTTC
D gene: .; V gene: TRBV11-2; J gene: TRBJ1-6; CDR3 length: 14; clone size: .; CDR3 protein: CASSRAGDNSPLHF; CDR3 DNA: TGTGCCAGCAGCCGCGCAGGGGACAATTCACCCCTCCACTTT
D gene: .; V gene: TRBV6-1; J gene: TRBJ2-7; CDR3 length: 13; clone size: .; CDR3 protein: CASQDRASYEQYF; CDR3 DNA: TGTGCCAGTCAAGACAGAGCCTCCTACGAGCAGTACTTC
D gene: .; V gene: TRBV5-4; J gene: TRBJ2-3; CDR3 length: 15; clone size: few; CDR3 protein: CASSLVPSITDTQYF; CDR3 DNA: TGTGCCAGCAGCTTGGTTCCATCTATCACAGATACGCAGTATTTT
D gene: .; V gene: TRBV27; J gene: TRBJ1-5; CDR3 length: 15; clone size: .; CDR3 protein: CANSSEYHSNQPQHF; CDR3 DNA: TGTGCCAACAGCAGTGAATACCATAGCAATCAGCCCCAGCATTTT
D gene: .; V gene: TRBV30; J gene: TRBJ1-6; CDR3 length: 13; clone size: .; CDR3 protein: CAWSYGGNSPLHF; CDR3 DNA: TGTGCCTGGAGTTATGGGGGGAATTCACCCCTCCACTTT
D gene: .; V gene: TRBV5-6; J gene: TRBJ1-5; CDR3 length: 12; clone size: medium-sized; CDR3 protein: CASSLQNQPQHF; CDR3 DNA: TGTGCCAGCAGCTTGCAGAATCAGCCCCAGCATTTT
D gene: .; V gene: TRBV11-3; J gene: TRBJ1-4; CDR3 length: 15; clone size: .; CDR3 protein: CASSLNGGPNEKLFF; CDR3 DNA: TGTGCCAGCAGCTTAAACGGGGGACCTAATGAAAAACTGTTTTTT
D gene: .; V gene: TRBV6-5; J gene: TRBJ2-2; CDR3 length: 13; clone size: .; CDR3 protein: CASSAGVAGELFF; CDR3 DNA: TGTGCCAGCAGTGCAGGGGTGGCCGGGGAGCTGTTTTTT
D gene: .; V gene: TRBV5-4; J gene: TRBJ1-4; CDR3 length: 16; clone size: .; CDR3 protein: CASSLTPGSTNEKLFF; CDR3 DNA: TGTGCCAGCAGTTTGACCCCGGGATCAACTAATGAAAAACTGTTTTTT
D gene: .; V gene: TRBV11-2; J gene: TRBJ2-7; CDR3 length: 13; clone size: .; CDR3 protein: CASSLDPPGEQYF; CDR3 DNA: TGTGCCAGCAGCTTAGATCCCCCGGGGGAGCAGTACTTC
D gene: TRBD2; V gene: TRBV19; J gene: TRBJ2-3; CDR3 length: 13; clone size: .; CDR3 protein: CASRGRGGDTQYF; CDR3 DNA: TGTGCCAGTAGGGGGAGGGGAGGAGATACGCAGTATTTT
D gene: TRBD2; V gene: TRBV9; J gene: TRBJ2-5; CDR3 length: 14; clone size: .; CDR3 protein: CASSVIGGKETQYF; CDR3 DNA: TGTGCCAGCAGCGTTATCGGGGGGAAAGAGACCCAGTACTTC
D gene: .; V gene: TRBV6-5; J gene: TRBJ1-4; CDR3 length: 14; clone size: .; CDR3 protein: CASSYSGGGEKLFF; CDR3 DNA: TGTGCCAGCAGTTACTCTGGGGGGGGCGAAAAACTGTTTTTT
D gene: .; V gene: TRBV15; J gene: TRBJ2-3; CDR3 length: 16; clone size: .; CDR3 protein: CATSRSREGGTDTQYF; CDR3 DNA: TGTGCCACCAGCAGATCCCGTGAGGGGGGCACAGATACGCAGTATTTT
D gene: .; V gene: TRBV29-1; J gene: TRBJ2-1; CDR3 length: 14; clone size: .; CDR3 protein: CSVEIRGAYNEQFF; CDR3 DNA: TGCAGCGTTGAAATAAGAGGCGCCTACAATGAGCAGTTCTTC
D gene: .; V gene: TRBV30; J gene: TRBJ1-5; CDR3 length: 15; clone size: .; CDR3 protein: CAWTKDFARGQPQHF; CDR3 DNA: TGTGCCTGGACGAAGGACTTCGCTCGGGGTCAGCCCCAGCATTTT
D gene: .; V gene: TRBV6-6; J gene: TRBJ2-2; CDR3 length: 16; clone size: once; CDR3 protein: CASRREGDSYTGELFF; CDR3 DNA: TGTGCCAGCAGACGGGAGGGGGACAGCTACACCGGGGAGCTGTTTTTT
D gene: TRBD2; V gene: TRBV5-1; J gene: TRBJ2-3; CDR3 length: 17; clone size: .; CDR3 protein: CASSLGTSNSGTDTQYF; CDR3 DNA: TGCGCCAGCAGCTTGGGGACTAGCAACTCGGGGACAGATACGCAGTATTTT
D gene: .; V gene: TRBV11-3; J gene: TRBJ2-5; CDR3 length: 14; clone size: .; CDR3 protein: CASSEWAGFKTQYF; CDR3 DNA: TGTGCCAGCAGCGAGTGGGCAGGGTTCAAGACCCAGTACTTC
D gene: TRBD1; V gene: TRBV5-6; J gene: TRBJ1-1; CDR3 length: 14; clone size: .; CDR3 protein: CASSGRTGGMGAFF; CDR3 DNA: TGTGCCAGCAGCGGGCGGACAGGGGGCATGGGGGCTTTCTTT
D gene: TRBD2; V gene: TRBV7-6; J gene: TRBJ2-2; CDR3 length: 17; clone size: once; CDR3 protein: CASSWGSSGGFTGELFF; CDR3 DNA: TGTGCCAGCAGCTGGGGGAGTAGCGGGGGGTTCACCGGGGAGCTGTTTTTT
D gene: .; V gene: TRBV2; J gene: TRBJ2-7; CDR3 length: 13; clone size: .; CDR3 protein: CASSDAGTYEQYF; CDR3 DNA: TGTGCCAGCAGTGATGCAGGGACCTACGAGCAGTACTTC
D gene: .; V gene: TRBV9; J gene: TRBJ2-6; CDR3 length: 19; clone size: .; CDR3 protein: CASSTKTGTANSGANVLTF; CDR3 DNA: TGTGCCAGCAGCACCAAAACCGGGACTGCAAATTCTGGGGCCAACGTCCTGACTTTC
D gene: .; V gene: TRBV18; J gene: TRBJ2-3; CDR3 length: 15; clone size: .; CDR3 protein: CASSPVSSSTDTQYF; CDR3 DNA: TGTGCCAGCTCACCAGTCAGTTCTAGCACAGATACGCAGTATTTT
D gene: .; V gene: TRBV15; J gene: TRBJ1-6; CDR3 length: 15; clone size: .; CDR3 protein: CATSRDLGDYSPLHF; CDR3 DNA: TGTGCCACCAGCAGAGATTTAGGGGATTATTCACCCCTCCACTTT
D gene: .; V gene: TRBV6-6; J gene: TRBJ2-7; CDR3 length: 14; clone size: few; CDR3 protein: CASSSDRYAYEQYF; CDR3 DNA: TGTGCCAGCAGTTCTGACAGGTACGCCTACGAGCAGTACTTC
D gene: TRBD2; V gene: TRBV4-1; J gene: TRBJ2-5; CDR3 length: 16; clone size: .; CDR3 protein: CASSTAERGGRETQYF; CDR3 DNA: TGCGCCAGCAGTACAGCCGAGCGGGGGGGCAGGGAGACCCAGTACTTC
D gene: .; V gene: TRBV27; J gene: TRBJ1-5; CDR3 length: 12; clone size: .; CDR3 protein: CASKSGGQPQHF; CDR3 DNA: TGTGCCAGCAAATCGGGGGGTCAGCCCCAGCATTTT
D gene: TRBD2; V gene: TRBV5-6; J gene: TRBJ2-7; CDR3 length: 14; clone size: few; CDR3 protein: CASSSPTSGGEQYF; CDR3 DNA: TGTGCCAGCAGCTCCCCGACTAGCGGGGGGGAGCAGTACTTC
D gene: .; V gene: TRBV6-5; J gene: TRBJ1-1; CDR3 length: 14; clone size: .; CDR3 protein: CASSYGGPVAEAFF; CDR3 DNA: TGTGCCAGCAGTTACGGGGGCCCGGTGGCTGAAGCTTTCTTT
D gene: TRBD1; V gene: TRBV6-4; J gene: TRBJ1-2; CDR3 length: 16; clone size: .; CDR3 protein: CASSDSDGTAVYGYTF; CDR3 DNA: TGTGCCAGCAGTGACTCCGACGGGACAGCCGTCTATGGCTACACCTTC
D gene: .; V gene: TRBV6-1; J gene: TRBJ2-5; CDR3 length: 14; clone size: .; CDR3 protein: CASRASGGTWAQYF; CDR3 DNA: TGTGCCAGCAGGGCCTCCGGGGGAACTTGGGCCCAGTACTTC
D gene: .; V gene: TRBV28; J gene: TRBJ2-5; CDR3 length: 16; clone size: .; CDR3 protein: CASRTTLGGAGETQYF; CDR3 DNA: TGTGCCAGCAGAACCACCTTGGGGGGGGCGGGGGAGACCCAGTACTTC
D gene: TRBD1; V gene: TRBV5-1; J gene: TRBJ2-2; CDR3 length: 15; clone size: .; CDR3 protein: CASSLAAGGSGELFF; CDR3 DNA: TGCGCCAGCAGCTTGGCCGCAGGGGGCAGCGGGGAGCTGTTTTTT
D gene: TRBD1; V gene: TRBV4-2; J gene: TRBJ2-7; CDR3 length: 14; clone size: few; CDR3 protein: CASSLGDRGGEQYF; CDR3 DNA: TGTGCCAGCAGCCTCGGCGACAGGGGGGGCGAGCAGTACTTC
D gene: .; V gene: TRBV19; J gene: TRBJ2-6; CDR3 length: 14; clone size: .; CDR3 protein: CASCRVAGANVLTF; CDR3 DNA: TGTGCCAGTTGCAGGGTAGCCGGGGCCAACGTCCTGACTTTC
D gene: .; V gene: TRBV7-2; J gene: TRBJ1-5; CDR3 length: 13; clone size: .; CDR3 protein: CASSIRGDQPQHF; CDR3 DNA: TGTGCCAGCAGCATCCGAGGAGATCAGCCCCAGCATTTT
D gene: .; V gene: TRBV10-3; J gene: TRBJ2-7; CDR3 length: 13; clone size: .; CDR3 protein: CAISELTGIEQYF; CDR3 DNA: TGTGCCATCAGTGAGTTAACAGGGATCGAGCAGTACTTC
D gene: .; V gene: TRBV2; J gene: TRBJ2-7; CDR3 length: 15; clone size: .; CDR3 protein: CASRVSTGGAYEQYF; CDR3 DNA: TGTGCCAGCAGAGTCAGCACAGGTGGTGCCTACGAGCAGTACTTC
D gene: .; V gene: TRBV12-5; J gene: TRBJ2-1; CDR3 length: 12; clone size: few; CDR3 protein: CASGVRVNEQFF; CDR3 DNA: TGTGCTAGTGGGGTGAGGGTGAATGAGCAGTTCTTC
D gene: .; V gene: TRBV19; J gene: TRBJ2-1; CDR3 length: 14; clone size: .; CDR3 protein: CANLGLRAEDEQFF; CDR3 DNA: TGTGCCAACCTGGGACTGCGAGCTGAAGATGAGCAGTTCTTC
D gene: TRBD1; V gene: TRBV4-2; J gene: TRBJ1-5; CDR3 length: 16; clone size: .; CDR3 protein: CASSLRGGASYQPQHF; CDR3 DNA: TGTGCCAGCAGCCTAAGAGGGGGCGCTTCGTATCAGCCCCAGCATTTT
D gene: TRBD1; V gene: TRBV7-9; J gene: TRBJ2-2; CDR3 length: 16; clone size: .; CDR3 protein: CASSLVTGGNTGELFF; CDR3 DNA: TGTGCCAGCAGCTTAGTGACAGGGGGGAACACCGGGGAGCTGTTTTTT
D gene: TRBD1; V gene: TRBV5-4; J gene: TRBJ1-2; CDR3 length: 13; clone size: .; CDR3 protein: CASSLGQVDGYTF; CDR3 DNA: TGTGCCAGCAGCCTGGGACAGGTCGATGGCTACACCTTC
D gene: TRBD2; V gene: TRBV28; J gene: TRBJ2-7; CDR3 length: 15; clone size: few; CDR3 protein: CASRQTAGGSYEQYF; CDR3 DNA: TGTGCCAGCAGGCAGACAGCGGGGGGATCCTACGAGCAGTACTTC
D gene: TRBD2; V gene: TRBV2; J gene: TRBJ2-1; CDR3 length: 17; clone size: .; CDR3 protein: CASSGGTSGVSYNEQFF; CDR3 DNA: TGTGCCAGCAGTGGGGGAACTAGCGGGGTGTCCTACAATGAGCAGTTCTTC
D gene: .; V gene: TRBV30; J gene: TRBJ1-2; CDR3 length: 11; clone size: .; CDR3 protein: CAWITGKGYTF; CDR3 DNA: TGTGCCTGGATAACAGGGAAGGGCTACACCTTC
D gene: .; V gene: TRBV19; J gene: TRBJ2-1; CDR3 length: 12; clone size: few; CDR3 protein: CASSMIENEQFF; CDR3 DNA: TGTGCCAGTAGTATGATCGAGAATGAGCAGTTCTTC
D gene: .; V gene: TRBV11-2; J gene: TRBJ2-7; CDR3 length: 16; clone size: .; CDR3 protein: CASSLVGPGKANEQYF; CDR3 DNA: TGTGCCAGCAGCTTAGTAGGGCCAGGGAAGGCGAACGAGCAGTACTTC
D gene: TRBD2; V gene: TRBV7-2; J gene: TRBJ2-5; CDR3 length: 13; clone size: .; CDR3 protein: CASSRGLQETQYF; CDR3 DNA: TGTGCCAGCAGCCGGGGACTACAAGAGACCCAGTACTTC
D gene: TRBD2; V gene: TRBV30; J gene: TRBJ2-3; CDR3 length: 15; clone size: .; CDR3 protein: CAWSVPSGVLDTQYF; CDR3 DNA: TGTGCCTGGAGTGTACCTAGCGGGGTCTTGGATACGCAGTATTTT